Below, 9 T cell receptor beta chains from the same sample are listed, as sequenced in a study of radiation and T cells in renal cell carcinoma. Time point meaning: blood 4 weeks post-SBRT, at nephrectomy. The treatment: 15 Gy SBRT to primary tumor, nephrectomy 4 weeks later. Sequencing used immunoSEQ multiplex PCR; TCRdb keeps in-frame clones, though not all of them. Of roughly 90,000 clones listed, over 80% are singletons. Sequenced material: blood, taken from a patient whose treatment included radiotherapy and nephrectomy. The receptors were gathered from a man aged 45 to 65 with renal cell carcinoma.

Concerning this clone: With a much larger clone just one base away, this may be a read error. V is TRBV6-1 and J is TRBJ1-5, with a possible D match to TRBD1 (5 bases). Trimming took off 8 bases at V and 0 bases at J, with 8 bases between the two ends. The CDR3 contains 13 residues. Germline CDR1 reads MNHNS; CDR2 reads SASEGT. The CDR3 region has the DNA TGTGCCAGCGGGACGGATAGCAATCAGCCCCAGCATTTT. Its protein product is CASGTDSNQPQHF.

V and J are TRBV4-2 and TRBJ2-6; 7 nucleotides match TRBD1. The germline V gene has CDR1 LGHNA and CDR2 YNFKEQ. V dropped 4 bases and J dropped 4; count of bases not matched to a gene: 7. The CDR3 has 16 residues. The CDR3 loop is CASSPETGTGANVLTF. The CDR3 DNA follows: TGTGCCAGCAGCCCCGAGACAGGGACCGGGGCCAACGTCCTGACTTTC.

The chain has TRBV6-1 and TRBJ2-5; a possible D gene is TRBD2 (6 bases). The V gene's germline CDR1 is MNHNS and CDR2 SASEGT. V was shortened by 7 bases and J by 2 bases, with 14 bases between the two germline ends. This CDR3 is 14 amino acids long. For the CDR3, the DNA is TGTGCCAGCACTCTAGGGCGGGGACAAGAGACCCAGTACTTC. Its translation: CASTLGRGQETQYF.

This sequence joins TRBV9 and TRBJ2-2; D not certain. Per the germline V gene, CDR1 is SGDLS and CDR2 is YYNGEE. This CDR3 spans 13 amino acids. V was shortened by 0 bases and J by 7 bases, with 7 bases between the two germline ends. Written as DNA, the CDR3 is TGTGCCAGCAGCGTAGGGTGGAACGGGGAGCTGTTTTTT. The encoded protein is CASSVGWNGELFF.

V and J are TRBV10-1 and TRBJ1-2, with TRBD1 matching 7 bases. V was clipped by 4 bases and J by 0 bases; unmatched bases: 5. Germline loops: CDR1 WNHNN, CDR2 SYGVQD (reference sequence). The CDR3 covers 15 residues. CDR3 amino acids: CASSAGTETNYGYTF. The CDR3 nucleotides read TGCGCCAGCAGTGCGGGGACAGAGACTAACTATGGCTACACCTTC.

The chain joins TRBV28 to TRBJ2-7; D ambiguous. CDR1 and CDR2 from the germline V gene are MDHEN and SYDVKM. Trimming took 6 bases from V and 6 from J, leaving 18 bases between them. This CDR3 contains 14 residues. This chain's CDR3 is CASSSLMMGGEQYF. CDR3 sequence (DNA): TGTGCCAGCAGCTCCTTAATGATGGGTGGCGAGCAGTACTTC. Full variable domain (remainder filled in from reference TRBV28 and TRBJ2-7): DVKVTQSSRYLVKRTGEKVFLECVQDMDHENMFWYRQDPGLGLRLIYFSYDVKMKEKGDIPEGYSVSREKKERFSLILESASTNQTSMYLCASSSLMMGGEQYFGPGTRLTVT.

This clone was counted between two and nine times. The rearrangement uses TRBV7-9 and TRBJ2-2; D not certain. Trimming removed 4 bases at V and 4 bases at J, with 13 bases between. This CDR3 spans 15 amino acids. CDR1 is SEHNR and CDR2 is FQNEAQ in the germline V gene (reference sequence). CDR3 in amino acids: CASSSGRTGTGELFF. The CDR3 region has the DNA TGTGCCAGCAGCTCCGGAAGGACGGGCACCGGGGAGCTGTTTTTT. Variable domain in full (rest from reference TRBV7-9 and TRBJ2-2): DTGVSQNPRHKITKRGQNVTFRCDPISEHNRLYWYRQTLGQGPEFLTYFQNEAQLEKSRLLSDRFSAERPKGSFSTLEIQRTEQGDSAMYLCASSSGRTGTGELFFGEGSRLTVL.

CDR3 coding DNA: TGTGCCAGCACTGGACAGGGGAGTTCACCCCTCCACTTT. Protein: CASTGQGSSPLHF. This sequence joins TRBV7-2 and TRBJ1-6, with 9 bases identical to TRBD1. The V and J ends lost 7 bases and 9 bases, in that order; junction bases with no gene match: 4. This CDR3 is built from 13 residues. The germline V gene has CDR1 SGHTA and CDR2 FQGNSA.

This CDR3 is CASSLVDGRPNTEAFF. The DNA of the CDR3 is TGCGCCAGCAGCTTGGTCGATGGTCGGCCGAACACTGAAGCTTTCTTT. The V gene is TRBV5-1, the J gene TRBJ1-1; D is ambiguous. Germline CDR1 and CDR2: SGHRS and YFSETQ. The V end was cut by 0 bases, the J end by 1 base, with 13 bases between. The CDR3 totals 16 residues.